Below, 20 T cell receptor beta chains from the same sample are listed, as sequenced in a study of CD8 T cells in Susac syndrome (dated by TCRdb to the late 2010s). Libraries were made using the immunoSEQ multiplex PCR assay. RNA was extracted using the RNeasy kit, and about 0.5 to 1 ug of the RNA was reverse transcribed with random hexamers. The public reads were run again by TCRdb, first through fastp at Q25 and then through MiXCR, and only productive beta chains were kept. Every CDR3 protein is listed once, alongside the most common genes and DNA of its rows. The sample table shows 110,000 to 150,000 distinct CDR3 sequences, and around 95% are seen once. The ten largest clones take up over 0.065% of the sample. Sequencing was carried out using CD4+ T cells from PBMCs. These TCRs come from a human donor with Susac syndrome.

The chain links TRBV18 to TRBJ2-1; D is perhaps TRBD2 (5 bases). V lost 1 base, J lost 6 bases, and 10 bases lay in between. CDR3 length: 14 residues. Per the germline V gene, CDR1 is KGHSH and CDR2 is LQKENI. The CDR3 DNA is TGTGCCAGCTCACCACGGGAGAAAAGCAATGAGCAGTTCTTC. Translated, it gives CASSPREKSNEQFF.

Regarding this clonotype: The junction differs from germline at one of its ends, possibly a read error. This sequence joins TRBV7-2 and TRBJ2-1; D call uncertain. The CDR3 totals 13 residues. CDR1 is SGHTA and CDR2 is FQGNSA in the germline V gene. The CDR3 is CASSLGFYDEQFF. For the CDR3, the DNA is TGTGCCAGCAGCTTGGGGTTCTACGATGAGCAGTTCTTC.

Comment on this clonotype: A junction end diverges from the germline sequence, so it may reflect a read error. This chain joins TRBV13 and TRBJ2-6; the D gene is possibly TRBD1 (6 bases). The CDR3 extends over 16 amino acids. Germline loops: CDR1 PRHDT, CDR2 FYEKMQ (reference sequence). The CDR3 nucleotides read TGTGCCAGCAGCCGACAGGCCACCTCTGGGGCCAACGTCCTGACCTTC. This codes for CASSRQATSGANVLTF.

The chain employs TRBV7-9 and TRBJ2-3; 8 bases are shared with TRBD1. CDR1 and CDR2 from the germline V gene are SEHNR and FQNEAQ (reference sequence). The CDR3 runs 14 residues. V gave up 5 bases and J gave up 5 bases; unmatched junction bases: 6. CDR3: CASSATGGRDTQYF. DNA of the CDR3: TGTGCCAGCAGCGCAACAGGGGGTAGAGATACGCAGTATTTT.

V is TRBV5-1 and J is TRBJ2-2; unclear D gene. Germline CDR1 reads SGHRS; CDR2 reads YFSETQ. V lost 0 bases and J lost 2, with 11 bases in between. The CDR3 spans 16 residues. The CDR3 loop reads CASSLEVAANTGELFF. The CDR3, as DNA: TGCGCCAGCAGCTTGGAGGTGGCAGCAAACACCGGGGAGCTGTTTTTT.

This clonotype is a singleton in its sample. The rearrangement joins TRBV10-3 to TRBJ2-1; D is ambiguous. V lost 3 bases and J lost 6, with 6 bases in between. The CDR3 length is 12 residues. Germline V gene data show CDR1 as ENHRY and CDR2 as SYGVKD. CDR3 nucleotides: TGTGCCATCAGTGACGTAGCCAATGAGCAGTTCTTC. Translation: CAISDVANEQFF.

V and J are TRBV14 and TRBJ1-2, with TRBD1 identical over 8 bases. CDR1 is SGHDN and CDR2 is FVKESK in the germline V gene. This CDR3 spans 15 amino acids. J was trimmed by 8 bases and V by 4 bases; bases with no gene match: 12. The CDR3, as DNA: TGTGCCAGCAGCCCGTGGACAGGGCCAACGGGGGGCTACACCTTC. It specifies CASSPWTGPTGGYTF.

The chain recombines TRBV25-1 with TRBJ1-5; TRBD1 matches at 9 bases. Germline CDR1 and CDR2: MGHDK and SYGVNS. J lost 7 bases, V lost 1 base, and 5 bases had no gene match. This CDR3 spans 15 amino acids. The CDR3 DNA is TGTGCCAGCAGTGAATCGGGGACAGGGAAGCAGCCCCAGCATTTT. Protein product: CASSESGTGKQPQHF. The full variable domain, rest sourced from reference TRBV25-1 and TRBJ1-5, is EADIYQTPRYLVIGTGKKITLECSQTMGHDKMYWYQQDPGMELHLIHYSYGVNSTEKGDLSSESTVSRIRTEHFPLTLESARPSHTSQYLCASSESGTGKQPQHFGDGTRLSIL.

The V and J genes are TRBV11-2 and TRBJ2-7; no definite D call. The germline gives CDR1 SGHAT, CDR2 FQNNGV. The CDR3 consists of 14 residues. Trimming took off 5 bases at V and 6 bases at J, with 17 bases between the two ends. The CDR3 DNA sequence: TGTGCCAGCAGCCCCCCCGGCCACCTTTCCGAGCAGTACTTC. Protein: CASSPPGHLSEQYF.

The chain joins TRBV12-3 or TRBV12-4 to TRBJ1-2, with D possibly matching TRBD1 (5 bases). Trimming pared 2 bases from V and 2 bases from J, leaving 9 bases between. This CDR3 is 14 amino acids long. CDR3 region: CASSLPRQNYGYTF. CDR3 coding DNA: TGTGCCAGCAGTTTACCTAGACAGAACTATGGCTACACCTTC.

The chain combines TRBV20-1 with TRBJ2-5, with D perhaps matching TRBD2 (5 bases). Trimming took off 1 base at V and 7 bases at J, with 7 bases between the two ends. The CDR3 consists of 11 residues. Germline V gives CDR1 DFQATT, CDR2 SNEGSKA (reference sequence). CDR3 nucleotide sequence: TGCAGTGCTAGAGCCGCGGGGACCCAGTACTTC. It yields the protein CSARAAGTQYF.

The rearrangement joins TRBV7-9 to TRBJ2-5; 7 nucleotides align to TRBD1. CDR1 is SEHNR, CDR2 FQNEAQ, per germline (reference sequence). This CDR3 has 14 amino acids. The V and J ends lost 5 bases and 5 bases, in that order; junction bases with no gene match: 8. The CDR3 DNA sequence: TGTGCCAGCAGCCCTGGGACAGCGACTGAGACCCAGTACTTC. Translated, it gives CASSPGTATETQYF. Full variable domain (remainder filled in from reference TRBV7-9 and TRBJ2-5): DTGVSQNPRHKITKRGQNVTFRCDPISEHNRLYWYRQTLGQGPEFLTYFQNEAQLEKSRLLSDRFSAERPKGSFSTLEIQRTEQGDSAMYLCASSPGTATETQYFGPGTRLLVL.

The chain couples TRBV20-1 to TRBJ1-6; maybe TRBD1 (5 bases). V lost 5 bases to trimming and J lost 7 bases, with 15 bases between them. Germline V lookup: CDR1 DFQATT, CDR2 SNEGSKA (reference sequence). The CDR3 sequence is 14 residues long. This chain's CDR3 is CSAVVGGVNSPLHF. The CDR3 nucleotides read TGCAGTGCTGTCGTGGGGGGGGTCAATTCACCCCTCCACTTT.

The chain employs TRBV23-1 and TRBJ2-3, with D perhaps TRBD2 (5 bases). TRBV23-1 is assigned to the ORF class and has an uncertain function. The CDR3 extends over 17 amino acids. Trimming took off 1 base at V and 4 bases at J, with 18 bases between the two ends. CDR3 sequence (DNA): TGCGCCAGCAGTCAATGCGCGACACTTCCGAGGGCAGATACGCAGTATTTT. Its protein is CASSQCATLPRADTQYF.

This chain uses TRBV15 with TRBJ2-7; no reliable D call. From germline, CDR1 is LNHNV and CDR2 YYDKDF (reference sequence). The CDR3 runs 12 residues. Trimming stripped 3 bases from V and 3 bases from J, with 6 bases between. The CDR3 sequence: CATSSGIYEQYF. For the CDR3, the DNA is TGTGCCACCAGCAGCGGTATCTACGAGCAGTACTTC.

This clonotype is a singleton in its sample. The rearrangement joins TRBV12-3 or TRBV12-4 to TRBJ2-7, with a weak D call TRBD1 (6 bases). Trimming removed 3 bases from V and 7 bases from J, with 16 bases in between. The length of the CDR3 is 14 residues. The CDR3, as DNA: TGTGCCAGCAGTTTGCCCCCGGGACAAAGTGAGCAGTACTTC. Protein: CASSLPPGQSEQYF.

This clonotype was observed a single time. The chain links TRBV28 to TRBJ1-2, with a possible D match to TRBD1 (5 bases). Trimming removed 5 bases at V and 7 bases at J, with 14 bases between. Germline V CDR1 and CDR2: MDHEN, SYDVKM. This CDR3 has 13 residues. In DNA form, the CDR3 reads TGTGCCAGCAGTCCCCCCGACAGAGCTGGCTACACCTTC. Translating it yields CASSPPDRAGYTF.

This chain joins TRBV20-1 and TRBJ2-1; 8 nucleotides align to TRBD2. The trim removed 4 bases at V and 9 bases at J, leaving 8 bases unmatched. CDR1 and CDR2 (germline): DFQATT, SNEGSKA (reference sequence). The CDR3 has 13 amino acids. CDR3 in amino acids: CSAISGINSEQFF. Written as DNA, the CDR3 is TGCAGTGCTATTAGCGGGATTAATAGTGAGCAGTTCTTC.

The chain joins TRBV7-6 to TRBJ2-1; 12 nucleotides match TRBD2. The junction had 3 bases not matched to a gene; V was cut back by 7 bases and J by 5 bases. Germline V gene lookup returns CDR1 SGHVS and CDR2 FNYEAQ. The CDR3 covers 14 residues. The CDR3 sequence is CASTLAGGNNEQFF. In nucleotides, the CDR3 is TGTGCCAGCACACTAGCGGGGGGAAACAATGAGCAGTTCTTC.

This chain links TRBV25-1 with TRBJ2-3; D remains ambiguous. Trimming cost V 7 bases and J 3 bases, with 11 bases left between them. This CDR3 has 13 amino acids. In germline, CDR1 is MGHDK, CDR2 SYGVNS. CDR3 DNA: TGTGCCAGCACGAGGTACGGGACAGATACGCAGTATTTT. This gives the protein CASTRYGTDTQYF.